This T cell receptor (beta chain) came from a study of T-cell memory formation after mild COVID-19. 5'RACE with constant-segment primers yielded barcoded, UMI-tagged TCR alpha and TCR beta cDNA libraries. TCRdb independently ran MiXCR on the 5' RACE reads; one entry per CDR3 protein. The table lists hundreds of thousands of distinct CDR3 sequences, about 17% of them singletons. This CDR3 spans 13 amino acids. With 7 bases removed from V and 0 bases from J, the gap between germline ends came to 13 bases. Germline V CDR1 and CDR2: GTSNPN, SVGIG (reference sequence). On this clonotype itself: Its antigen is not identified.

Study findings and constraints: Whether day 37 second-wave clones are SARS-CoV-2-specific was not confirmed. Mostly located in CM and EM were contracting CD4+ clones, with contracting CD8+ clones located in EMRA. Prior to infection, memory already included some responding clones, suggesting cross-reactive memory joined.

The material sequenced was PBMCs or a T cell subset sorted from them (not recorded which). The sequence derives from a man between 18 and 35 years old who had mild COVID-19 (a few samples of this study predate the infection). Cell type and time point are not known. The chain uses TRBV30 and TRBJ2-7, with D perhaps TRBD2 (5 bases). The CDR3 nucleotides are TGTGCCTCCGAGGACTCTAGCTCCTACGAGCAGTACTTC. Protein product: CASEDSSSYEQYF.